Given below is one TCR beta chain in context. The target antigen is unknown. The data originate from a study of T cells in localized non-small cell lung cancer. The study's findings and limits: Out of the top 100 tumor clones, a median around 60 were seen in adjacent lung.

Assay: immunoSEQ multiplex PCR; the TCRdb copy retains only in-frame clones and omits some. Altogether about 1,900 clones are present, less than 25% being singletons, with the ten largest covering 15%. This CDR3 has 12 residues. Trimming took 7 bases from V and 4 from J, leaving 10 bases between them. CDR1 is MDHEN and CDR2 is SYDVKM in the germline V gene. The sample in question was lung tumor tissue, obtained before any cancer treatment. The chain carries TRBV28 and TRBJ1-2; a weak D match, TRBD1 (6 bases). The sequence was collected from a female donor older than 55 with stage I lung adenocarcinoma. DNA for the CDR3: TGTGCCAGCACCGAGGGGGGCTATGGCTACACCTTC. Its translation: CASTEGGYGYTF.